This T cell receptor beta chain is drawn from a study of blood T cells in healthy people across ages. A second about 7 to 11 cycle PCR used barcoded and J-beta primers. TCRdb re-analysed the 5' RACE reads in MiXCR, keeping a single row per CDR3 protein. The sample records 1.5 million to 2 million distinct CDR3 sequences, 28% being singletons. Peripheral blood from each donor was collected in a volume of approximately 10 milliliters. Germline V gives CDR1 MNHEY, CDR2 SMNVEV (reference sequence). The CDR3 covers 15 residues. Trimming took 6 bases from V and 4 from J, leaving 13 bases between them. Study results and caveats: Fewer expanded clones and more diversity marked long-lived versus aged donors.

About this clonotype itself: The target antigen is unknown.

The sequence was obtained from a woman aged 25 to 39 in good health. Sequencing was done on a sample of blood. The rearrangement joins TRBV27 to TRBJ2-6; D uncertain. The CDR3 nucleotides are TGTGCCAGCAGCCTTACATGGTCAGGGGCCAACGTCCTGACTTTC. Its translation is CASSLTWSGANVLTF.